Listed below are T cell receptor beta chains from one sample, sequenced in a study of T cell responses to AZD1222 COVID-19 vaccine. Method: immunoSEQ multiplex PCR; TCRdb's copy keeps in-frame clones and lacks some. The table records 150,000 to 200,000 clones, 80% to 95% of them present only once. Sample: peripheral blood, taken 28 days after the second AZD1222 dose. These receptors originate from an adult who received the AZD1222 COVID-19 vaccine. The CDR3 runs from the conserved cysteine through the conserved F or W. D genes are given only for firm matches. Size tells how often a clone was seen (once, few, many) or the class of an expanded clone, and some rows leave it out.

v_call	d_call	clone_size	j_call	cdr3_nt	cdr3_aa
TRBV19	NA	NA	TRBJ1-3	TGTGCCAGTAGTATCAGAGGGACTGGAAACACCATATATTTT	CASSIRGTGNTIYF
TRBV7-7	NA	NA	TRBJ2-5	TGTGCCAGCAGATACCAGACAGGTCCGGAGACCCAGTACTTC	CASRYQTGPETQYF
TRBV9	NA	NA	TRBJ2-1	TGTGCCAGCAGCGTAGCTAGCCTAGCAGAGCAGTTCTTC	CASSVASLAEQFF
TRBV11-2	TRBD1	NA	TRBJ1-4	TGTGCCAGCAGCCCCCTGGACAGGGGGAATGAAAAACTGTTTTTT	CASSPLDRGNEKLFF
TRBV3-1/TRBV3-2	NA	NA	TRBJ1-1	TGTGCCAGCAGCCCGCCCTGGGGGAGGGGCACTGAAGCTTTCTTT	CASSPPWGRGTEAFF
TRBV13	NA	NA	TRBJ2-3	TGTGCCAGCAGCCTCCGGACTAATAAGCAGTATTTT	CASSLRTNKQYF
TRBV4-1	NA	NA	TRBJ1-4	TGCGCCAGCAGCCAAGAAGGGTCAGAGGGTGAAAAACTGTTTTTT	CASSQEGSEGEKLFF
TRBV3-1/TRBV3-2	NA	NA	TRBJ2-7	TGTGCCAGCAGCCAAGAGGGGTCAACCTACGAGCAGTACTTC	CASSQEGSTYEQYF
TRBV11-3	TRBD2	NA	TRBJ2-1	TGTGCCAGCAGCCATCTGAAGGGAGCGGGAGTATCCTACAATGAGCAGTTCTTC	CASSHLKGAGVSYNEQFF
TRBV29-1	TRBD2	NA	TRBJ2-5	TGCAGCGTTGGGGGGACTAGCGGGGCGCAAGAGACCCAGTACTTC	CSVGGTSGAQETQYF
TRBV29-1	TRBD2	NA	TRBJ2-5	TGCAGCGTTTCACCCCGGGGGAGGGCACAAGAGACCCAGTACTTC	CSVSPRGRAQETQYF
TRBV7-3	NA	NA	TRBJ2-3	TGTGCCAGCAGCTTAGTGGGGGCCGGGGCAGATACGCAGTATTTT	CASSLVGAGADTQYF
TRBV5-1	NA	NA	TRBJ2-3	TGCGCCAGCAGCTTGAACCCAGATACGCAGTATTTT	CASSLNPDTQYF
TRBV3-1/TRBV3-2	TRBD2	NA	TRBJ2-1	TGTGCCAGCAGCCAAGATTGGACTAGCGGGTTCTACAATGAGCAGTTCTTC	CASSQDWTSGFYNEQFF
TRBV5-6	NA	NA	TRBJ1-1	TGTGCCAGCAGCTACGATCCAAACACTGAAGCTTTCTTT	CASSYDPNTEAFF
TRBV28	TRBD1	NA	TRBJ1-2	TGTGCCAGCAGACGACAACAGGGGGCTTATGGCTACACCTTC	CASRRQQGAYGYTF
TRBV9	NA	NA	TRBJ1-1	TGTGCCAGCGGGCGGGTGTCCACGAACACTGAAGCTTTCTTT	CASGRVSTNTEAFF
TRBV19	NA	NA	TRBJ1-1	TGTGCCAGTAGAAGACAGCCTAGAAGCACTGAAGCTTTCTTT	CASRRQPRSTEAFF
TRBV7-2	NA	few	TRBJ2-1	TGTGCCAGCAGCTCCCCTCCAGGTCGTCAGGCCAATGAGCAGTTCTTC	CASSSPPGRQANEQFF
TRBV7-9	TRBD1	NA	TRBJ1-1	TGTGCCAGCAGCCTACAGGGGGGGAACACTGAAGCTTTCTTT	CASSLQGGNTEAFF
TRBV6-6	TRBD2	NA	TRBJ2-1	TGTGCCAGCAGGCCTAGCGGGAGGGCCCCCAATGAGCAGTTCTTC	CASRPSGRAPNEQFF
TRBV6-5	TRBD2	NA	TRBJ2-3	TGTGCCAGCACTCTGGGACTAGCGGCCACAGATACGCAGTATTTT	CASTLGLAATDTQYF
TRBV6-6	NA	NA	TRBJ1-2	TGTGCCAGCAGTGACTATGGCTACACCTTC	CASSDYGYTF
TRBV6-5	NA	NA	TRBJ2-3	TGTGCCAGTAGGTGGTTGGGGTACTGGAATACGCAGTATTTT	CASRWLGYWNTQYF
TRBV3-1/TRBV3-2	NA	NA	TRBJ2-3	TGTGCCAGCAGCCAAGATTGGACAACAGATACGCAGTATTTT	CASSQDWTTDTQYF
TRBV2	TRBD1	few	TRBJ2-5	TGTGCCAGCAGCCCGACAGGGGCCCAAGAGACCCAGTACTTC	CASSPTGAQETQYF
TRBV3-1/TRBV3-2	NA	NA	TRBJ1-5	TGTGCCAGCAGCCAAGGAGACAGGTTCATGCCCCAGCATTTT	CASSQGDRFMPQHF
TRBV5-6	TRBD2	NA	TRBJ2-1	TGTGCCAGCAGCTTGAGGTCCCTAGCGGGGCTACAACTCTACAATGAGCAGTTCTTC	CASSLRSLAGLQLYNEQFF
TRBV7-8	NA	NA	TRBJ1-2	TGTGCCAGCAGCTTAGTGGAGGGAGCAGGGGGCTACACCTTC	CASSLVEGAGGYTF
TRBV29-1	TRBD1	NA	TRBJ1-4	TGCAGCGTTGTACTTTGGGAGGGGGCGACTGAAAAACTGTTTTTT	CSVVLWEGATEKLFF
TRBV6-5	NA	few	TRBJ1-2	TGTGCCAGCAGTTTTCGGGAGCCTGGTGGCTACACCTTC	CASSFREPGGYTF
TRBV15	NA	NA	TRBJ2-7	TGTGCCACCAGCACCGCTAGCAGACCCTACGAGCAGTACTTC	CATSTASRPYEQYF
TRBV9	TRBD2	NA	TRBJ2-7	TGTGCCAGCAGCGTAGCGCTAGCGGGCTTCGAGCAGTACTTC	CASSVALAGFEQYF
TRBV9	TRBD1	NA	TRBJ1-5	TGTGCCAGCAGCGGAGAGACCCCAGGGGGGACAGATAGCAATCAGCCCCAGCATTTT	CASSGETPGGTDSNQPQHF
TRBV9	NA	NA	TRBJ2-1	TGTGCCAGCAGCGCTCGGGACCCTTACAATGAGCAGTTCTTC	CASSARDPYNEQFF
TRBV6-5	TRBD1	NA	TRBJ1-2	TGTGCCAGCAGTACCTGGGACAGGGGTGGCGGCTACACCTTC	CASSTWDRGGGYTF
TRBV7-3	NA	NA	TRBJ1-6	TGTGCCAGCAGCTTAGTGGGTTATAATTCACCCCTCCACTTT	CASSLVGYNSPLHF
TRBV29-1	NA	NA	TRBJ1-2	TGCAGCGTCTTAGAAAACTATGGCTACACCTTC	CSVLENYGYTF
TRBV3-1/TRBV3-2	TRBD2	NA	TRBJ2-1	TGTGCCAGCAGCCCCCCTAGCGGGAGGTTTAATGAGCAGTTCTTC	CASSPPSGRFNEQFF
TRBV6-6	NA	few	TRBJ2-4	TGTGCCAGCAGTCCTAGGGACCTCTACAAAAACATTCAGTACTTC	CASSPRDLYKNIQYF
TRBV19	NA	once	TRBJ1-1	TGTGCCAGTAGTAAAAACCACGGACGGAAGAACACTGAAGCTTTCTTT	CASSKNHGRKNTEAFF
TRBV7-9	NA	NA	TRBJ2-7	TGTGCCAGCAGACAGGTGGCAGGGACCGAGCAGTACTTC	CASRQVAGTEQYF
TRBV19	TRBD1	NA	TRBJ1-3	TGTGCCAGTAGTATAACCGGGACAGGGTCTGGAAACACCATATATTTT	CASSITGTGSGNTIYF
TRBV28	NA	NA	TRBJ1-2	TGTGCCAGCAGTCCCGGCGAGGCCGCTAACTATGGCTACACCTTC	CASSPGEAANYGYTF
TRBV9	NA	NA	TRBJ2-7	TGTGCCAGCAGTCCAGAGGAGGACTACTATTCCTACGAGCAGTACTTC	CASSPEEDYYSYEQYF
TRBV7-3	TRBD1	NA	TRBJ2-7	TGTGCCAGCAGCCCGGGACAGGGGAGGGAGCAGTACTTC	CASSPGQGREQYF
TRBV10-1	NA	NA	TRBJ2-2	TGCGCCAGCAGTGAGTCGACAAACACCGGGGAGCTGTTTTTT	CASSESTNTGELFF
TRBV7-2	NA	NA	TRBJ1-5	TGTGCCAGCAGCCCGGACAATTCCAATCAGCCCCAGCATTTT	CASSPDNSNQPQHF
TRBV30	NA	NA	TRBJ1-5	TGTGCCGTTTCACAGGTTTATAGCAATCAGCCCCAGCATTTT	CAVSQVYSNQPQHF
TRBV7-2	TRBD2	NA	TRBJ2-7	TGTGCCAGCAGCTTAGGGCTAGCGGGTTACGAGCAGTACTTC	CASSLGLAGYEQYF